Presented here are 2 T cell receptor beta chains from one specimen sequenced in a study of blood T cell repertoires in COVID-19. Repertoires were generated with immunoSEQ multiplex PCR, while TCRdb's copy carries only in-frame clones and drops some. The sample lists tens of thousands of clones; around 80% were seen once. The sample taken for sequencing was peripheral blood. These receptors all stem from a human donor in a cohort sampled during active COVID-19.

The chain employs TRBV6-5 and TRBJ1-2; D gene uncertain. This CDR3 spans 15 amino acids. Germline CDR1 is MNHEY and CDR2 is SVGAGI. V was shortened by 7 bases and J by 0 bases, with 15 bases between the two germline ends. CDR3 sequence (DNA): TGTGCCAGCACCTCCGGCGTCGGGGCTAACTATGGCTACACCTTC. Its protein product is CASTSGVGANYGYTF.

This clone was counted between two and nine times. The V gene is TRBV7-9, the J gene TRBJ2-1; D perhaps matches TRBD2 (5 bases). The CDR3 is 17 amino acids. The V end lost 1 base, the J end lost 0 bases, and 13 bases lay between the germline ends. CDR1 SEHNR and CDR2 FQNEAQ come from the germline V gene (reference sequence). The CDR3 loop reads CASSLEVAYSSYNEQFF. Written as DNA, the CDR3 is TGTGCCAGCAGCTTAGAGGTAGCGTATAGCTCCTACAATGAGCAGTTCTTC.